The 23 T cell receptor beta chains below all came from one sample that was sequenced in a study of blood T cell repertoires in COVID-19. Clones were read by immunoSEQ multiplex PCR, and TCRdb kept only the in-frame ones, dropping some. The table has 75,000 to 95,000 clones, about 83% seen once; the top ten hold 5% to 5.5%. Sample: peripheral blood. These receptors came from a man in his fifties or sixties with acute or convalescent COVID-19.

This CDR3 reads CASSLRRGTGTNYGYTF. CDR3 bases: TGTGCCAGCAGCTTACGAAGGGGGACAGGGACTAACTATGGCTACACCTTC. V gene TRBV11-2 combines with J gene TRBJ1-2, with 9 bases lining up with TRBD1. V lost 2 bases to trimming and J lost 0 bases; unmatched junction nucleotides: 7. The CDR3 spans 17 residues. CDR1 SGHAT and CDR2 FQNNGV come from the germline V gene. Full variable domain (outside the CDR3, taken from reference TRBV11-2 and TRBJ1-2): EAGVAQSPRYKIIEKRQSVAFWCNPISGHATLYWYQQILGQGPKLLIQFQNNGVVDDSQLPKDRFSAERLKGVDSTLKIQPAKLEDSAVYLCASSLRRGTGTNYGYTFGSGTRLTVV.

V gene TRBV7-3 combines with J gene TRBJ2-5; maybe TRBD1 (5 bases). The CDR3 consists of 15 residues. V shed 2 bases and J shed 2 bases, with 12 bases lying between them. The germline gives CDR1 SGHTA, CDR2 FQGTGA. As DNA, the CDR3 is TGTGCCAGCAGCTTACTTTCTGGACAACAAGAGACCCAGTACTTC. This translates into CASSLLSGQQETQYF.

The chain recombines TRBV27 with TRBJ1-2; 10 bases fit TRBD1. The CDR3 runs 14 residues. V lost 7 bases and J lost 3; bases outside the gene matches: 5. Germline V CDR1 and CDR2: MNHEY, SMNVEV (reference sequence). CDR3 DNA sequence: TGTGCCAGCAAAACCGGGACAGGGGACTATGGCTACACCTTC. Translating it yields CASKTGTGDYGYTF.

The chain combines TRBV30 with TRBJ1-2, with D maybe TRBD1 (6 bases). The CDR3 totals 13 residues. Germline-derived CDR1 and CDR2 are GTSNPN and SVGIG (reference sequence). Trimming left V 3 bases short and J 8 bases short, with 16 bases between. For the CDR3, the DNA is TGTGCCTGGAGGGAATCGGGGGGGCTAGGCTACACCTTC. Its protein is CAWRESGGLGYTF.

A few counts support this clone. The chain couples TRBV5-8 to TRBJ2-7, with D perhaps TRBD2 (5 bases). With 2 bases removed from V and 9 bases from J, the gap between germline ends came to 15 bases. This CDR3 is 13 amino acids long. Per germline, CDR1 SGHTS and CDR2 YDEGEE. The CDR3: CASSFTGTSGQYF. CDR3 bases: TGTGCCAGCAGCTTCACGGGAACCTCCGGGCAGTACTTC.

The chain links TRBV27 to TRBJ2-5; TRBD1 aligns across 12 bases. CDR1 is MNHEY, CDR2 SMNVEV, per germline (reference sequence). V lost 2 bases and J lost 5; bases outside the gene matches: 9. CDR3 size: 17 residues. The CDR3 sequence is CASSLKGQGAFRETQYF. In DNA form, the CDR3 reads TGTGCCAGCAGTTTAAAGGGACAGGGGGCCTTCAGGGAGACCCAGTACTTC.

V usage is TRBV7-8 and J usage is TRBJ2-2; the match to TRBD1 covers 9 bases. In germline, CDR1 is SGHVS, CDR2 FQNEAQ. The CDR3 length is 14 residues. Trimming removed 8 bases from V and 7 bases from J; junction bases left unmatched: 8. CDR3 amino acids: CASGPGQGIGELFF. In DNA, the CDR3 is TGTGCCAGCGGACCGGGACAGGGAATCGGGGAGCTGTTTTTT.

This sequence joins TRBV6-4 and TRBJ1-4, with TRBD1 matching over 8 bases. Germline trimming cut 6 bases from V and 8 bases from J; bases unmatched to any gene: 8. Germline values: CDR1 MRHNA, CDR2 SNTAGT. This CDR3 is built from 14 residues. The CDR3: CASSPDRGGEKLFF. The DNA of the CDR3 is TGTGCCAGCAGCCCCGACAGGGGAGGGGAAAAACTGTTTTTT.

This clone was found once. V and J are TRBV15 and TRBJ2-7, with D perhaps TRBD2 (5 bases). Germline loops: CDR1 LNHNV, CDR2 YYDKDF (reference sequence). Trimming cost V 0 bases and J 4 bases, with 7 bases left between them. The CDR3 length is 13 residues. This chain's CDR3 is CATSRDEGYEQYF. The CDR3 nucleotides read TGTGCCACCAGCAGAGATGAGGGTTACGAGCAGTACTTC.

The chain links TRBV10-1 to TRBJ1-6; 9 bases line up with TRBD1. The germline gives CDR1 WNHNN, CDR2 SYGVQD (reference sequence). There are 15 residues in the CDR3. V trimming: 2 bases; J trimming: 7 bases; junction bases outside the gene matches: 3. CDR3 in amino acids: CASSEGTGLNSPLHF. In DNA form, the CDR3 reads TGCGCCAGCAGTGAGGGGACAGGGCTGAATTCACCCCTCCACTTT.

This chain joins TRBV3-1 (or the pseudogene TRBV3-2) and TRBJ1-6; weak D call: TRBD1 (5 bases). Germline CDR1 and CDR2: LGHDT and YNNKEL (reference sequence). V was clipped by 3 bases and J by 0 bases, with 12 bases between them. CDR3 length: 17 residues. CDR3 sequence reads: CASSHATVSSYNSPLHF. CDR3 bases: TGTGCCAGCAGCCACGCGACAGTAAGCTCCTATAATTCACCCCTCCACTTT.

J is TRBJ1-5 and V is TRBV7-2; a weak D match, TRBD1 (5 bases). The germline gives CDR1 SGHTA, CDR2 FQGNSA. The CDR3 covers 18 residues. The V end lost 5 bases, the J end lost 1 base, and 21 bases lay between the germline ends. In DNA, the CDR3 is TGTGCCAGCAGCCCAGGTTACAGAGGGGAGGGAAGCAATCAGCCCCAGCATTTT. It translates to CASSPGYRGEGSNQPQHF.

The chain carries TRBV7-2 and TRBJ2-3, with a tentative D call TRBD2 (6 bases). This CDR3 has 14 amino acids. Germline values: CDR1 SGHTA, CDR2 FQGNSA. V lost 2 bases to trimming and J lost 7 bases, with 13 bases between them. The CDR3 DNA reads as TGTGCCAGCAGCTTATGGGGGGTGGGGAATACGCAGTATTTT. Its protein is CASSLWGVGNTQYF.

The gene calls are TRBV6-5 and TRBJ1-2; 12 bases are shared with TRBD1. Germline CDR1 and CDR2: MNHEY and SVGAGI. CDR3 size: 15 residues. V dropped 6 bases and J dropped 4; count of bases not matched to a gene: 6. The CDR3 sequence: CASSDGTGGGYGYTF. As DNA, the CDR3 is TGTGCCAGCAGCGACGGGACAGGGGGCGGCTATGGCTACACCTTC.

The chain uses TRBV5-1 and TRBJ2-5, with TRBD2 as a possible D gene (6 bases). The CDR3 covers 14 residues. Germline assignment: CDR1 SGHRS and CDR2 YFSETQ. V lost 2 bases to trimming and J lost 1 base, with 9 bases between them. CDR3 region: CASSFRGSQETQYF. In DNA form, the CDR3 reads TGCGCCAGCAGCTTTCGGGGGAGCCAAGAGACCCAGTACTTC.

This clone was picked up one time. For the CDR3, the DNA is TGTGCCAGCAGCTTAGGGACAGGGAGGGGTAACTATGGCTACACCTTC. Protein: CASSLGTGRGNYGYTF. The J gene is TRBJ1-2, the V gene TRBV7-2; 8 bases agree with TRBD1. Germline-derived CDR1 and CDR2 are SGHTA and FQGNSA. J gave up 1 base and V 1 base, and 5 bases lay outside the gene matches. The CDR3 is 16 residues long.

The chain uses TRBV3-1 (or the pseudogene TRBV3-2) and TRBJ2-5; TRBD2 agrees at 9 bases. After removal of 5 bases from V and 4 bases from J, the junction contained 2 bases not matched to a gene. Germline V gives CDR1 LGHDT, CDR2 YNNKEL (reference sequence). CDR3 length equals 13 residues. The CDR3 region has the DNA TGTGCCAGCAGCGAAGCGGGGGGAGAGACCCAGTACTTC. Its protein is CASSEAGGETQYF.

The J gene is TRBJ1-3, the V gene TRBV13; maybe TRBD1 (5 bases). The CDR3 runs to 17 residues. In germline, CDR1 is PRHDT, CDR2 FYEKMQ (reference sequence). Trimming left V 4 bases short and J 0 bases short, with 16 bases between. The CDR3 DNA reads TGTGCCAGCAGCTCCTCCCGACAGTTTTCCTCTGGAAACACCATATATTTT. Its translation: CASSSSRQFSSGNTIYF.

The chain has TRBV27 and TRBJ2-1; D is uncertain. V was cut by 4 bases and J by 9 bases, with 13 bases left in between. This CDR3 region has 13 residues. The germline CDR1 and CDR2 sequences are MNHEY and SMNVEV (reference sequence). CDR3: CASSSPFTGEQFF. CDR3 nucleotides: TGTGCCAGCAGTTCCCCTTTTACCGGTGAGCAGTTCTTC.

This clone was seen just once. The chain uses TRBV2 and TRBJ1-2, with TRBD1 matching 8 bases. J gave up 4 bases and V 5 bases, and 6 bases lay outside the gene matches. There are 14 residues in the CDR3. Germline CDR1 SNHLY, CDR2 FYNNEI. The CDR3 loop reads CASSFRGRSYGYTF. The CDR3 coding sequence is TGTGCCAGCAGTTTCAGGGGGCGCAGCTATGGCTACACCTTC.

The rearrangement links TRBV6-4 to TRBJ2-5; 7 positions agree with TRBD2. V was clipped by 3 bases and J by 2 bases; unmatched bases: 12. CDR1 and CDR2 from the germline V gene are MRHNA and SNTAGT. The CDR3 is made up of 17 amino acids. The CDR3 nucleotides are TGTGCCAGCAGTGAATCTCTAGCGGCGATACTACAAGAGACCCAGTACTTC. This translates into CASSESLAAILQETQYF.

This sequence joins TRBV27 and TRBJ1-1, with no clear D. The ends were cut back, 2 bases at V and 0 bases at J, with 10 bases in the middle. Germline V gene sequence: CDR1 MNHEY, CDR2 SMNVEV (reference sequence). The CDR3 contains 15 residues. The DNA for the CDR3 is TGTGCCAGCAGTTTACTTGCAGGAATGAACACTGAAGCTTTCTTT. The encoded protein is CASSLLAGMNTEAFF.

The chain recombines TRBV2 with TRBJ2-5, with 7 nucleotides matching TRBD1. CDR1 and CDR2 (germline): SNHLY, FYNNEI. The CDR3 totals 14 residues. V gave up 7 bases and J gave up 0 bases; unmatched junction bases: 5. CDR3 region: CASNRRGYQETQYF. CDR3 bases: TGTGCCAGCAACCGCAGGGGGTACCAAGAGACCCAGTACTTC.